A selection of T cell receptor beta chains follows, all from one sample in a study of identical twins. TCRdb redid the calling of the 5' RACE reads with MiXCR, one entry per CDR3 protein. This sample has about 190,000 distinct CDR3 sequences, with about 16% found just once. Separately, the same data were catalogued under a study of T cells expressing NK-cell markers.

The sample taken for sequencing was CD8+ T cells sorted from blood. These receptors all come from a woman aged 18-29 years in good health. Each CDR3 is given with its conserved first and last residue. The D gene is left open where the match is weak. Clone sizes are given selectively: once, few, many, or a class where the clone is expanded.

abundance | len | j_gene | d_gene | v_gene | CDR3aa | CDR3nt
- | 19 | TRBJ2-1 | TRBD2 | TRBV4-1 | CASSQGGSGGAGSYNEQFF | TGCGCCAGCAGCCAAGGAGGTAGCGGGGGGGCCGGCTCCTACAATGAGCAGTTCTTC
few | 11 | TRBJ2-3 | - | TRBV20-1 | CSATSTDTQYF | TGCAGTGCAACTAGCACAGATACGCAGTATTTT
few | 12 | TRBJ2-1 | - | TRBV12-3/TRBV12-4 | CASSWGAGEQFF | TGTGCCAGCAGTTGGGGGGCAGGTGAGCAGTTCTTC
- | 15 | TRBJ2-2 | TRBD2 | TRBV12-3/TRBV12-4 | CASRGGAGATGELFF | TGTGCCAGCAGGGGAGGAGCGGGGGCCACCGGGGAGCTGTTTTTT
few | 13 | TRBJ2-3 | - | TRBV6-2/TRBV6-3 | CASSPYTTDTQYF | TGTGCCAGCAGTCCGTATACCACAGATACGCAGTATTTT
many | 19 | TRBJ2-2 | TRBD2 | TRBV11-1 | CASSSPRNPTSGNTGELFF | TGTGCCAGCAGCTCCCCAAGGAACCCGACTAGCGGAAACACCGGGGAGCTGTTTTTT
- | 14 | TRBJ1-2 | - | TRBV12-3/TRBV12-4 | CASRGPGPSYGYTF | TGTGCCAGCAGGGGTCCGGGACCTAGCTATGGCTACACCTTC
few | 15 | TRBJ2-3 | - | TRBV9 | CASSVGGTLTDTQYF | TGTGCCAGCAGCGTAGGAGGTACACTCACAGATACGCAGTATTTT
few | 13 | TRBJ2-7 | - | TRBV9 | CASSVETSYEQYF | TGTGCCAGCAGCGTGGAGACTAGCTACGAGCAGTACTTC
- | 16 | TRBJ2-2 | TRBD1 | TRBV10-3 | CAISELGQAPSGELFF | TGTGCCATCAGTGAGCTGGGACAGGCACCTAGCGGGGAGCTGTTTTTT
few | 14 | TRBJ2-1 | - | TRBV19 | CASSTAISANEQFF | TGTGCCAGTAGTACAGCTATATCGGCCAATGAGCAGTTCTTC
- | 13 | TRBJ2-7 | - | TRBV7-2 | CASSLALLNEQYF | TGTGCCAGCAGCTTAGCCCTCCTCAACGAGCAGTACTTC
- | 14 | TRBJ1-1 | - | TRBV12-3/TRBV12-4 | CASSETTGNTEAFF | TGTGCCAGCAGTGAAACTACGGGGAACACTGAAGCTTTCTTT
few | 11 | TRBJ1-3 | - | TRBV20-1 | CSASGGNTIYF | TGCAGTGCTAGCGGCGGAAACACCATATATTTT
- | 16 | TRBJ2-5 | - | TRBV5-5 | CASSFRGGYLQETQYF | TGTGCCAGCAGCTTTCGTGGAGGCTACCTCCAAGAGACCCAGTACTTC
- | 15 | TRBJ2-2 | TRBD1 | TRBV5-1 | CASSTGQGADGELFF | TGCGCCAGCAGCACGGGACAGGGGGCCGACGGGGAGCTGTTTTTT
- | 12 | TRBJ2-7 | - | TRBV5-5 | CAMSPGQGPSYF | TGTGCCATGAGCCCGGGGCAGGGTCCTTCGTACTTC
few | 13 | TRBJ1-1 | - | TRBV9 | CASKRDLDTEAFF | TGTGCCAGCAAGAGGGACTTGGACACTGAAGCTTTCTTT
- | 14 | TRBJ2-7 | TRBD2 | TRBV12-3/TRBV12-4 | CASSSGDYSYEQYF | TGTGCCAGCAGTTCCGGGGACTACAGTTACGAGCAGTACTTC
many | 15 | TRBJ2-2 | - | TRBV12-3/TRBV12-4 | CASSPKRHYTGELFF | TGTGCCAGCAGCCCGAAGCGACATTACACCGGGGAGCTGTTTTTT
- | 15 | TRBJ2-5 | - | TRBV11-2 | CASSLFGGFQETQYF | TGTGCCAGCAGCTTGTTCGGGGGCTTCCAAGAGACCCAGTACTTC
few | 12 | TRBJ2-7 | - | TRBV12-5 | CASGLGHYEQYF | TGTGCTAGTGGTTTGGGACACTACGAGCAGTACTTC
few | 12 | TRBJ2-2 | - | TRBV9 | CASSPGDGELFF | TGTGCCAGCAGCCCCGGTGACGGGGAGCTGTTTTTT
- | 9 | TRBJ2-3 | - | TRBV2 | CASSPPQYF | TGTGCCAGCAGTCCTCCCCAGTATTTT
- | 15 | TRBJ2-1 | TRBD2 | TRBV5-1 | CASSHPTSGIIEQFF | TGCGCCAGCAGCCATCCGACTAGCGGGATTATTGAGCAGTTCTTC
many | 14 | TRBJ2-2 | - | TRBV25-1 | CASSESADTGELFF | TGTGCCAGCAGTGAATCAGCCGACACCGGGGAGCTGTTTTTT
- | 17 | TRBJ2-7 | TRBD1 | TRBV3-1 | CASSPPTGSHSSYEQYF | TGTGCCAGCAGCCCCCCGACAGGGTCTCACAGCTCCTACGAGCAGTACTTC
- | 15 | TRBJ2-2 | TRBD2 | TRBV7-9 | CASSFYGGYTGELFF | TGTGCCAGCAGCTTCTACGGGGGGTACACCGGGGAGCTGTTTTTT
- | 13 | TRBJ1-2 | - | TRBV3-1 | CAAGWGSNYGYTF | TGTGCCGCGGGGTGGGGCTCGAACTATGGCTACACCTTC
few | 19 | TRBJ2-3 | TRBD2 | TRBV3-1 | CASSQVFGQRESGTDTQYF | TGTGCCAGCAGCCAAGTCTTCGGACAGCGGGAGTCTGGCACAGATACGCAGTATTTT
few | 12 | TRBJ2-1 | - | TRBV3-1 | CASSQDPNEQFF | TGTGCCAGCAGCCAAGATCCCAATGAGCAGTTCTTC
- | 13 | TRBJ2-1 | - | TRBV4-3 | CASSQGDYNEQFF | TGCGCCAGCAGCCAGGGGGATTACAATGAGCAGTTCTTC
- | 13 | TRBJ2-3 | TRBD2 | TRBV6-1 | CASSPAGADTQYF | TGTGCCAGCAGCCCCGCGGGGGCAGATACGCAGTATTTT
- | 15 | TRBJ2-3 | TRBD2 | TRBV5-1 | CASSLLGTSLDTQYF | TGCGCCAGCAGCCTTCTCGGGACTAGCCTTGATACGCAGTATTTT
- | 13 | TRBJ2-7 | - | TRBV30 | CAWSTAGWNEQYF | TGTGCCTGGAGTACGGCCGGCTGGAACGAGCAGTACTTC
many | 16 | TRBJ2-1 | - | TRBV4-1 | CASSQGTGVSYNEQFF | TGCGCCAGCAGCCAAGGAACAGGTGTTAGCTACAATGAGCAGTTCTTC
- | 14 | TRBJ2-7 | TRBD2 | TRBV27 | CASSLSGGINEQYF | TGTGCCAGCAGTTTGAGCGGGGGGATCAACGAGCAGTACTTC
many | 12 | TRBJ2-3 | - | TRBV9 | CASSVASDTQYF | TGTGCCAGCAGCGTAGCTAGCGACACGCAGTATTTT
few | 15 | TRBJ1-1 | - | TRBV6-1 | CASSHSVVLNTEAFF | TGTGCCAGCAGCCACAGTGTCGTCTTGAACACTGAAGCTTTCTTT
- | 14 | TRBJ1-6 | - | TRBV28 | CASTPDSYNSPLHF | TGTGCCAGCACTCCAGACTCCTATAATTCACCCCTCCACTTT
many | 16 | TRBJ2-7 | - | TRBV21-1 | CASRPSCSFSSYEQYF | TGTGCCAGCAGGCCCTCATGCAGCTTTTCCTCCTACGAGCAGTACTTC
- | 14 | TRBJ2-1 | - | TRBV7-3 | CASSFEGRDNEQFF | TGTGCCAGCAGCTTTGAGGGGCGAGACAATGAGCAGTTCTTC
few | 15 | TRBJ1-1 | - | TRBV7-9 | CASSFVGGRDTEAFF | TGTGCCAGCAGCTTTGTTGGTGGACGGGACACTGAAGCTTTCTTT
few | 12 | TRBJ2-3 | - | TRBV7-9 | CASSPAPDTQYF | TGTGCCAGCAGCCCCGCTCCCGATACGCAGTATTTT
few | 13 | TRBJ2-2 | - | TRBV7-9 | CASTMMVAGELFF | TGTGCCAGCACCATGATGGTCGCCGGGGAGCTGTTTTTT
few | 14 | TRBJ2-1 | - | TRBV27 | CASSWGSGVNEQFF | TGTGCCAGCAGTTGGGGGTCTGGGGTCAATGAGCAGTTCTTC